One and the same sample provided the 27 T cell receptor beta chains below, sequenced in a study of T-cell memory formation after mild COVID-19 (TCRdb year 2021). The method behind the library was 5' RACE. TCRdb shows the sequencer as Illumina NovaSeq 6000. TCRdb ran its own pipeline on the public reads, namely fastp trimming at Q25 and MiXCR clone calling, and kept in-frame beta chains. Rows with one shared CDR3 protein collapse into an entry with the most common genes and DNA. This sample lists 250,000 to 350,000 distinct CDR3 sequences; about 16% were detected once. About a fifth of the sample rests with the top ten. The specimen sequenced was PBMCs or a T cell subset sorted from them (not recorded which). These receptors were collected from a man between 18 and 29 years old who had mild COVID-19 (a few samples of this study predate the infection). The sample titles of this study are shuffled in the database, so cell type and time point are left out; the donor was told from shared clones.

CDR3 loop: CASSFKRGGGGELFF. The CDR3 nucleotides are TGTGCCAGCAGTTTCAAGCGGGGGGGAGGCGGGGAGCTGTTTTTT. This chain links TRBV7-2 with TRBJ2-2, with 10 positions matching TRBD2. With V trimmed by 6 bases and J by 7 bases, 8 bases remained unmatched. Looked up from germline, CDR1 is SGHTA and CDR2 is FQGNSA. This CDR3 has 15 amino acids.

This sequence joins TRBV4-2 and TRBJ1-1, with D possibly being TRBD1 (6 bases). V was pared by 4 bases and J by 1 base, with 13 bases between. The CDR3 runs 15 residues. Germline V gene lookup returns CDR1 LGHNA and CDR2 YNFKEQ. In DNA form, the CDR3 reads TGTGCCAGCAGCCCCCGGGCAGGGGAGAACACTGAAGCTTTCTTT. Translating it yields CASSPRAGENTEAFF.

The rearrangement links TRBV12-5 to TRBJ1-1; D call uncertain. Germline V gene data show CDR1 as LGHNT and CDR2 as FRNRAP. The CDR3 runs 13 residues. Trimming took 6 bases from V and 5 from J, leaving 13 bases between them. In DNA form, the CDR3 reads TGTGCTAGTGGGGTGACACCTGGGACTGAAGCTTTCTTT. Amino acid sequence: CASGVTPGTEAFF.

This clonotype appeared a few times. The chain has TRBV5-1 and TRBJ1-1; TRBD1 is a possible D gene (6 bases). Looked up from germline, CDR1 is SGHRS and CDR2 is YFSETQ. This CDR3 has 15 residues. V was cut by 2 bases and J by 3 bases, with 14 bases left in between. CDR3 amino acids: CASSFTGGRDTEAFF. In nucleotides, the CDR3 is TGCGCCAGCAGCTTCACGGGGGGGCGCGACACTGAAGCTTTCTTT.

V gene TRBV20-1 combines with J gene TRBJ2-3, with D perhaps TRBD1 or TRBD2 (6 bases each). The germline V gene encodes CDR1 DFQATT and CDR2 SNEGSKA (reference sequence). The CDR3 runs to 17 residues. Trimming removed 3 bases from V and 4 bases from J, with 23 bases in between. The CDR3 sequence is CSARGRQAGPLPDTQYF. In nucleotides, the CDR3 is TGCAGTGCTAGGGGACGACAGGCGGGGCCTCTCCCAGATACGCAGTATTTT.

V gene TRBV11-2 combines with J gene TRBJ2-2; D possibly uses TRBD1 or TRBD2 (6 bases each). The CDR3 totals 16 residues. V lost 5 bases and J 7 bases, leaving 20 bases between the germline ends. Per germline, CDR1 SGHAT and CDR2 FQNNGV. CDR3 sequence: CASSPRPGASDGELFF. CDR3 bases: TGTGCCAGCAGCCCTCGTCCGGGGGCCTCTGACGGGGAGCTGTTTTTT. Using reference TRBV11-2 and TRBJ2-2 for the parts outside the CDR3, the full variable domain is EAGVAQSPRYKIIEKRQSVAFWCNPISGHATLYWYQQILGQGPKLLIQFQNNGVVDDSQLPKDRFSAERLKGVDSTLKIQPAKLEDSAVYLCASSPRPGASDGELFFGEGSRLTVL.

This chain connects TRBV27 to TRBJ1-5, with D perhaps TRBD1 (5 bases). The CDR3 has 14 amino acids. V lost 2 bases and J 4 bases, leaving 9 bases between the germline ends. The germline V gene encodes CDR1 MNHEY and CDR2 SMNVEV (reference sequence). The DNA of the CDR3 is TGTGCCAGCAGTTTACGGGGGATGAATCAGCCCCAGCATTTT. The encoded protein is CASSLRGMNQPQHF.

This clonotype has more than one count but fewer than ten. The V gene is TRBV12-3 or TRBV12-4, the J gene TRBJ1-2, with TRBD1 identical over 8 bases. The CDR3 totals 13 residues. Trimming cost V 7 bases and J 4 bases; bases outside gene matches: 5. CDR3 in amino acids: CASTLDRGYGYTF. The CDR3 DNA reads TGTGCCAGCACCCTCGACAGGGGCTATGGCTACACCTTC.

V usage is TRBV20-1 and J usage is TRBJ2-5; D may be TRBD1 (5 bases). The germline V gene has CDR1 DFQATT and CDR2 SNEGSKA (reference sequence). CDR3 length: 15 amino acids. Trimming left V 0 bases short and J 5 bases short, with 16 bases between. Written as DNA, the CDR3 is TGCAGTGCTAGAGATCTTAAGGGGCGTCGGGAGACCCAGTACTTC. This sequence encodes CSARDLKGRRETQYF.

The chain uses TRBV27 and TRBJ1-1; D uncertain. The CDR3 totals 13 residues. V was pared by 2 bases and J by 5 bases, with 9 bases between. Germline loops: CDR1 MNHEY, CDR2 SMNVEV (reference sequence). The CDR3 protein is CASSLQPGTEAFF. In nucleotides, the CDR3 is TGTGCCAGCAGTTTACAACCGGGGACTGAAGCTTTCTTT.

CDR3 bases: TGTGCCAGCAGTCAGACCCGGGACACCTCCTACGAGCAGTACTTC. The encoded protein is CASSQTRDTSYEQYF. The J gene is TRBJ2-7, the V gene TRBV7-8, with D possibly being TRBD1 (6 bases). Germline assignment: CDR1 SGHVS and CDR2 FQNEAQ. With 6 bases removed from V and 0 bases from J, the gap between germline ends came to 15 bases. The CDR3 extends over 15 amino acids. Complete variable domain (other parts from reference TRBV7-8 and TRBJ2-7): GAGVSQSPRYKVAKRGQDVALRCDPISGHVSLFWYQQALGQGPEFLTYFQNEAQLDKSGLPSDRFFAERPEGSVSTLKIQRTQQEDSAVYLCASSQTRDTSYEQYFGPGTRLTVT.

The V and J genes are TRBV7-8 and TRBJ1-1, with a tentative D call TRBD1 (5 bases). With 5 bases removed from V and 0 bases from J, the gap between germline ends came to 13 bases. The germline V gene has CDR1 SGHVS and CDR2 FQNEAQ. The CDR3 is 15 residues long. The CDR3 DNA is TGTGCCAGCAGCCCCCCGGGACGTATGAACACTGAAGCTTTCTTT. Amino acids: CASSPPGRMNTEAFF.

The rearrangement uses TRBV7-2 and TRBJ2-7, with TRBD2 identical over 14 bases. V shed 5 bases and J 5 bases; nucleotides not matched to a gene: 8. This CDR3 region has 16 residues. Germline lookup yields CDR1 SGHTA and CDR2 FQGNSA. CDR3 sequence (DNA): TGTGCCAGCAGCCCCTTTGGACTAGCGGGGGGTAACGAGCAGTACTTC. Protein: CASSPFGLAGGNEQYF.

This clonotype was found many times. This chain connects TRBV7-9 to TRBJ1-2; D uncertain. The CDR3 runs to 13 residues. The V end lost 3 bases, the J end lost 8 bases, and 13 bases lay between the germline ends. Germline V gives CDR1 SEHNR, CDR2 FQNEAQ (reference sequence). The CDR3 DNA sequence: TGTGCCAGCAGCTTTTCGGAAACGAGGGGCTACACCTTC. Protein product: CASSFSETRGYTF.

This clonotype was seen more than once but under ten times. The chain combines TRBV20-1 with TRBJ2-3; 10 bases are a match to TRBD2. Germline V gene sequence: CDR1 DFQATT, CDR2 SNEGSKA (reference sequence). The CDR3 loop spans 14 amino acids. The J segment lost 3 bases and the V segment lost 6 bases, leaving 6 bases of the junction unmatched. The CDR3 sequence: CSAPTSGATDTQYF. The DNA for the CDR3 is TGCAGTGCACCTACTAGCGGGGCTACAGATACGCAGTATTTT.

This chain joins TRBV5-1 and TRBJ2-1; tentative D call: TRBD1 (5 bases). The CDR3 runs 15 residues. V was shortened by 0 bases and J by 5 bases, with 12 bases between the two germline ends. CDR1 is SGHRS and CDR2 is YFSETQ in the germline V gene. Written as DNA, the CDR3 is TGCGCCAGCAGCTTGGAGGGCAGGGCGAACAATGAGCAGTTCTTC. Its translation is CASSLEGRANNEQFF.

The sample holds a few counts of this clonotype. The chain combines TRBV19 with TRBJ1-5, with D uncertain. This CDR3 comprises 12 residues. The V gene lost 5 bases and the J gene lost 5 bases, with 7 bases spanning the gap. CDR1 LNHDA and CDR2 SQIVND come from the germline V gene (reference sequence). The CDR3 DNA reads TGTGCCAGTAGTCTCATTTATCAGCCCCAGCATTTT. Its protein is CASSLIYQPQHF.

This clonotype has more than one count but fewer than ten. The V call is TRBV9, the J call TRBJ1-3, with 9 bases lining up with TRBD1. Germline assignment: CDR1 SGDLS and CDR2 YYNGEE. This CDR3 spans 16 amino acids. V shed 3 bases and J 1 base; nucleotides not matched to a gene: 5. The CDR3 region has the DNA TGTGCCAGCAGCGAGGGGACAGGGATGTCTGGAAACACCATATATTTT. It yields the protein CASSEGTGMSGNTIYF.

The gene calls are TRBV7-2 and TRBJ2-3; 9 bases map to TRBD2. The CDR3 sequence is 16 residues long. Germline lookup yields CDR1 SGHTA and CDR2 FQGNSA. The V gene end was trimmed by 1 base and the J gene end by 4 bases; junction bases not matched to a gene: 6. The CDR3 loop is CASSLGAGGPADTQYF. In DNA, the CDR3 is TGTGCCAGCAGCTTAGGAGCGGGGGGCCCGGCAGATACGCAGTATTTT.

The rearrangement uses TRBV5-1 and TRBJ2-5; possibly TRBD1 for D (5 bases). V shed 3 bases and J shed 5 bases, with 14 bases lying between them. In germline, CDR1 is SGHRS, CDR2 YFSETQ. The CDR3 sequence is 14 residues long. This CDR3 is CASSSSRAGETQYF. The CDR3 DNA reads TGCGCCAGCAGCTCCAGCAGGGCAGGGGAGACCCAGTACTTC.

This clonotype was observed a few times. The chain combines TRBV4-2 with TRBJ2-3; 7 bases map to TRBD2. Per germline, CDR1 LGHNA and CDR2 YNFKEQ. CDR3 length: 15 amino acids. Trimming cost V 0 bases and J 4 bases; bases outside gene matches: 4. The CDR3: CASSQDGGRADTQYF. In nucleotides, the CDR3 is TGTGCCAGCAGCCAAGATGGGGGGAGGGCAGATACGCAGTATTTT.

The chain is built from TRBV20-1 and TRBJ2-5; a weak D match, TRBD1 (5 bases). Trimming stripped 5 bases from V and 0 bases from J, with 16 bases between. The CDR3 has 15 amino acids. Germline CDR1 reads DFQATT; CDR2 reads SNEGSKA (reference sequence). CDR3: CSARRTSGYQETQYF. DNA of the CDR3: TGCAGTGCTCGGAGAACTTCAGGGTACCAAGAGACCCAGTACTTC.

This clonotype has a handful of counts. The rearrangement uses TRBV3-2 and TRBJ2-1; TRBD2 was called by the table and not checked on the DNA. TRBV3-2 is a documented pseudogene. The CDR3 has 14 amino acids. The CDR3 DNA reads TGTGCCAGCATCGGTAGCGGGGGTCCCCGTGAGCAGTTCTTC. This encodes CASIGSGGPREQFF.

Many counts were recorded for this clonotype. The gene calls are TRBV5-5 and TRBJ2-7, with D perhaps TRBD2 (7 bases). Between the trimmed V and J ends, which lost 6 bases and 4 bases, there was a span of 17 bases. There are 14 residues in the CDR3. The germline gives CDR1 SGHKS, CDR2 YYEKEE (reference sequence). The CDR3 nucleotides are TGTGCCAGCACCCCGGGCAGGGGACTATACGAGCAGTACGTC. Translated: CASTPGRGLYEQYV.

The chain links TRBV7-9 to TRBJ2-2; no firm D call. This CDR3 contains 14 residues. The germline CDR1 and CDR2 sequences are SEHNR and FQNEAQ (reference sequence). Trimming removed 0 bases from V and 4 bases from J, with 6 bases in between. The CDR3 coding sequence is TGTGCCAGCAGCTTAGCAGGAAGCACCGGGGAGCTGTTTTTT. Its translation: CASSLAGSTGELFF.

The chain is built from TRBV2 and TRBJ2-7; D uncertain. V lost 0 bases and J 3 bases, leaving 3 bases between the germline ends. The CDR3 contains 12 residues. CDR1 is SNHLY, CDR2 FYNNEI, per germline. The CDR3 region is CASSEANYEQYV. The CDR3 region has the DNA TGTGCCAGCAGTGAAGCCAACTACGAGCAGTACGTC.

The V call is TRBV5-1, the J call TRBJ1-2; D gene uncertain. In germline, CDR1 is SGHRS, CDR2 YFSETQ. Trimming removed 3 bases at V and 5 bases at J, with 14 bases between. The CDR3 totals 14 residues. The CDR3 DNA sequence: TGCGCCAGCAGCTCCCCACAGCTCGGGTATGGCTACACCTTC. It specifies CASSSPQLGYGYTF.